This entry lists 24 T cell receptor beta chains sequenced from one sample in a study of blood T cell repertoires in COVID-19. The data were produced by immunoSEQ multiplex PCR, yet TCRdb's version contains in-frame clones alone and is incomplete. The top ten hold 5% to 8% of the sample, which has roughly 190,000 clones, approximately 90% seen once. Input material: peripheral blood. The receptors come from a woman between 40 and 50 years old who had recovered from COVID-19.

The rearrangement uses TRBV6-2 or TRBV6-3 and TRBJ2-2, with unresolved D. The germline V gene encodes CDR1 MNHEY and CDR2 SVGEGT. Trimming took 0 bases from V and 3 from J, leaving 5 bases between them. The length of the CDR3 is 14 residues. The CDR3 DNA reads as TGTGCCAGCAGTTACTCCACGGACACCGGGGAGCTGTTTTTT. It translates to CASSYSTDTGELFF.

The chain is built from TRBV6-5 and TRBJ1-6; the match to TRBD1 covers 7 bases. Germline V lookup: CDR1 MNHEY, CDR2 SVGAGI. With 6 bases clipped from V and 7 bases from J, the junction kept 6 bases outside the gene matches. The length of the CDR3 is 14 residues. CDR3 nucleotide sequence: TGTGCCAGCAGAGGTGGACAGGAGAATTCACCCCTCCACTTT. Translated, it gives CASRGGQENSPLHF.

The V and J genes are TRBV30 and TRBJ2-2; possibly TRBD1 for D (6 bases). The CDR3 covers 14 residues. Germline loops: CDR1 GTSNPN, CDR2 SVGIG (reference sequence). The V and J ends lost 6 bases and 2 bases respectively, with 13 bases between them. CDR3 amino acids: CACSGTPNTGELFF. The CDR3 DNA is TGTGCCTGCTCCGGGACACCAAACACCGGGGAGCTGTTTTTT.

The chain combines TRBV6-5 with TRBJ1-1, with D possibly matching TRBD1 (6 bases). Germline lookup yields CDR1 MNHEY and CDR2 SVGAGI. V dropped 6 bases and J dropped 9 bases, with 14 bases sitting between them. The CDR3 totals 12 residues. The CDR3: CASSFTGSQAFF. DNA for the CDR3: TGTGCCAGCAGCTTCACAGGGTCCCAAGCTTTCTTT.

V and J are TRBV11-3 and TRBJ2-3, with D perhaps matching TRBD1 (5 bases). The CDR3 loop spans 15 amino acids. With 5 bases removed from V and 2 bases from J, the gap between germline ends came to 14 bases. From germline, CDR1 is SGHNT and CDR2 YENEEA. CDR3 DNA: TGTGCCAGCAGCCTCCAGGGCAGGGACACAGATACGCAGTATTTT. This gives the protein CASSLQGRDTDTQYF.

The chain joins TRBV18 to TRBJ2-7; perhaps TRBD1 as D (6 bases). CDR1 and CDR2 (germline): KGHSH, LQKENI. CDR3 length equals 13 residues. V lost 5 bases and J lost 3, with 11 bases in between. The CDR3 DNA follows: TGTGCCAGCTCAAGCAGGGGAGACTACGAGCAGTACTTC. This sequence encodes CASSSRGDYEQYF. Full variable domain (rest looked up from reference TRBV18 and TRBJ2-7): NAGVMQNPRHLVRRRGQEARLRCSPMKGHSHVYWYRQLPEEGLKFMVYLQKENIIDESGMPKERFSAEFPKEGPSILRIQQVVRGDSAAYFCASSSRGDYEQYFGPGTRLTVT.

The chain links TRBV6-2 or TRBV6-3 to TRBJ2-2; 11 bases agree with TRBD2. Per germline, CDR1 MNHEY and CDR2 SVGEGT. V lost 4 bases to trimming and J lost 7 bases; unmatched junction nucleotides: 11. The CDR3 is 17 amino acids. The DNA of the CDR3 is TGTGCCAGCAGTTTCGGCATAGCGGGAGGGCCTGGCGGGGAGCTGTTTTTT. Residues: CASSFGIAGGPGGELFF.

The V gene is TRBV2, the J gene TRBJ2-7; tentative D call: TRBD1 (5 bases). The CDR3 totals 14 residues. Germline V lookup: CDR1 SNHLY, CDR2 FYNNEI. V was cut by 2 bases and J by 1 base, with 9 bases left in between. CDR3 sequence (DNA): TGTGCCAGCAGTGAAAGGCAGGGATCCTACGAGCAGTACTTC. Encoded protein: CASSERQGSYEQYF.

The V gene is TRBV7-8, the J gene TRBJ2-3; 9 nucleotides match TRBD1. Germline trimming cut 4 bases from V and 5 bases from J; bases unmatched to any gene: 10. CDR3 length equals 16 residues. The V gene's germline CDR1 is SGHVS and CDR2 FQNEAQ. The DNA of the CDR3 is TGTGCCAGCAGCTCAACCGGGACAGGGCGAAGAGATACGCAGTATTTT. Amino acid sequence: CASSSTGTGRRDTQYF.

The J gene is TRBJ1-2, the V gene TRBV6-5, with TRBD1 as a possible D gene (5 bases). Trimming took 7 bases from V and 5 from J, leaving 20 bases between them. The CDR3 consists of 15 residues. Germline V gene sequence: CDR1 MNHEY, CDR2 SVGAGI. CDR3 bases: TGTGCCAGCAACAAGGGTTCGGGGGGTCTATATGGCTACACCTTC. Translated: CASNKGSGGLYGYTF.

The V gene is TRBV28, the J gene TRBJ2-2; perhaps TRBD1 as D (8 bases). Per germline, CDR1 MDHEN and CDR2 SYDVKM. The CDR3 extends over 15 amino acids. Trimming took off 2 bases at V and 5 bases at J, with 12 bases between the two ends. The CDR3 loop reads CASSLIQGGTGELFF. CDR3 sequence (DNA): TGTGCCAGCAGTTTAATACAGGGGGGGACCGGGGAGCTGTTTTTT.

The chain couples TRBV24-1 to TRBJ1-3; 9 bases map to TRBD1. From germline, CDR1 is KGHDR and CDR2 SFDVKD. Trimming at V came to 7 bases and at J to 4 bases, leaving 7 bases not matched to a gene. The CDR3 runs to 15 residues. DNA of the CDR3: TGTGCCACCAGGGCCGGGACAGGGACAGGAAACACCATATATTTT. This gives the protein CATRAGTGTGNTIYF.

For the CDR3, the DNA is TGTGCCAGCAGACCGGGACAGGGTAAGAACACTGAAGCTTTCTTT. This gives the protein CASRPGQGKNTEAFF. The V gene is TRBV6-5, the J gene TRBJ1-1; 9 bases match TRBD1. Germline assignment: CDR1 MNHEY and CDR2 SVGAGI. The V segment lost 6 bases and the J segment 1 base; nucleotides outside the gene matches: 6. The CDR3 loop spans 15 amino acids.

The V and J genes are TRBV9 and TRBJ2-3; tentative D call: TRBD2 (5 bases). The germline V and J ends were trimmed by 3 bases and 3 bases, with 8 bases remaining between them. The germline V gene has CDR1 SGDLS and CDR2 YYNGEE. The CDR3 is 13 residues long. The CDR3 region has the DNA TGTGCCAGCAGCGCGGACTCAACAGATACGCAGTATTTT. It specifies CASSADSTDTQYF.

CDR3 residues: CASSPGNQPQHF. The CDR3, as DNA: TGTGCCAGCTCACCGGGCAATCAGCCCCAGCATTTT. The J gene is TRBJ1-5, the V gene TRBV2; D call uncertain. CDR1 is SNHLY, CDR2 FYNNEI, per germline. Trimming left V 8 bases short and J 2 bases short, with 7 bases between. This CDR3 comprises 12 residues.

This chain connects TRBV7-2 to TRBJ2-5, with 8 positions matching TRBD2. Germline V gene sequence: CDR1 SGHTA, CDR2 FQGNSA. CDR3 length: 15 amino acids. After removal of 7 bases from V and 5 bases from J, the junction contained 12 bases not matched to a gene. Here the CDR3 reads CASTFAGGPGETQYF. CDR3 bases: TGTGCCAGCACCTTCGCGGGAGGCCCAGGGGAGACCCAGTACTTC.

This chain links TRBV9 with TRBJ1-4; no clear D gene. The germline gives CDR1 SGDLS, CDR2 YYNGEE. The germline V and J ends were trimmed by 4 bases and 2 bases, with 12 bases remaining between them. The CDR3 loop spans 15 amino acids. CDR3 region: CASSPSTPTNEKLFF. CDR3 coding DNA: TGTGCCAGCAGCCCGAGTACCCCTACTAATGAAAAACTGTTTTTT.

Here the CDR3 reads CASSLTGTENTEAFF. The CDR3 DNA sequence: TGTGCCAGCAGCCTGACCGGGACAGAAAACACTGAAGCTTTCTTT. V is TRBV5-8 and J is TRBJ1-1; 7 bases match TRBD1. Germline V gene sequence: CDR1 SGHTS, CDR2 YDEGEE. V was pared by 4 bases and J by 2 bases, with 8 bases of the junction left unmatched. The CDR3 contains 15 residues. The variable domain in full, with the rest retrieved from reference TRBV5-8 and TRBJ1-1, is EAGVTQSPTHLIKTRGQQATLRCSPISGHTSVYWYQQALGLGLQFLLWYDEGEERNRGNFPPRFSGRQFPNYSSELNVNALELEDSALYLCASSLTGTENTEAFFGQGTRLTVV.

This clone was seen repeatedly, ten times or more. The rearrangement joins TRBV7-9 to TRBJ2-7; TRBD2 might be the D (5 bases). Germline values: CDR1 SEHNR, CDR2 FQNEAQ (reference sequence). CDR3 length: 15 residues. Deletions cut 5 bases from V and 3 bases from J, with 17 bases between. The CDR3 loop reads CASSDDRLSYYEQYF. The CDR3 DNA is TGTGCCAGCAGCGACGACCGACTAAGCTACTACGAGCAGTACTTC.

The chain uses TRBV2 and TRBJ2-7; no definite D call. V lost 4 bases and J lost 0, with 10 bases in between. Per the germline V gene, CDR1 is SNHLY and CDR2 is FYNNEI. The CDR3 consists of 14 residues. The DNA of the CDR3 is TGTGCCAGCAGTGGGATGTCTAGCTCCTACGAGCAGTACTTC. This encodes CASSGMSSSYEQYF.

This clone has only one observation. At the DNA level, this CDR3 is encoded by other sequences in the same sample as well. The genes are TRBV28 and TRBJ1-1; possible D gene TRBD1, 5 bases. There are 12 residues in the CDR3. V was clipped by 5 bases and J by 3 bases, with 7 bases between them. Germline CDR1 MDHEN, CDR2 SYDVKM. The CDR3 coding sequence is TGTGCCAGCAGTGGGGGGTACACTGAAGCTTTCTTT. Translation gives CASSGGYTEAFF.

V usage is TRBV12-3 or TRBV12-4 and J usage is TRBJ1-2; D is unresolved. Trimming cost V 6 bases and J 2 bases, with 7 bases left between them. The CDR3 totals 12 residues. The DNA of the CDR3 is TGTGCCAGCAGCGGGGTCAACTATGGCTACACCTTC. It translates to CASSGVNYGYTF.

This clone was seen more than once but under ten times. The chain joins TRBV18 to TRBJ1-5; D ambiguous. Germline CDR1 KGHSH, CDR2 LQKENI. The CDR3 runs to 14 residues. V shed 5 bases and J shed 1 base, with 9 bases lying between them. The CDR3 region is CASSSSQSNQPQHF. The DNA for the CDR3 is TGTGCCAGCTCAAGTTCGCAGAGCAATCAGCCCCAGCATTTT. The variable domain in full, with the rest retrieved from reference TRBV18 and TRBJ1-5, is NAGVMQNPRHLVRRRGQEARLRCSPMKGHSHVYWYRQLPEEGLKFMVYLQKENIIDESGMPKERFSAEFPKEGPSILRIQQVVRGDSAAYFCASSSSQSNQPQHFGDGTRLSIL.

The chain joins TRBV2 to TRBJ2-7, with TRBD1 identical over 10 bases. The CDR3 has 15 residues. The V segment lost 5 bases and the J segment 1 base; nucleotides outside the gene matches: 5. Germline assignment: CDR1 SNHLY and CDR2 FYNNEI. CDR3 sequence: CASSLVGQGSYEQYF. In nucleotides, the CDR3 is TGTGCCAGCAGTCTAGTGGGACAGGGGTCCTACGAGCAGTACTTC. Variable domain in full (rest from reference TRBV2 and TRBJ2-7): EPEVTQTPSHQVTQMGQEVILRCVPISNHLYFYWYRQILGQKVEFLVSFYNNEISEKSEIFDDQFSVERPDGSNFTLKIRSTKLEDSAMYFCASSLVGQGSYEQYFGPGTRLTVT.